This T cell receptor beta chain derives from a study of response to subunit inactivated influenza vaccine. With regard to this clonotype: Its antigen is still unknown.

TCRdb independently ran MiXCR on the RT-PCR reads; one entry per CDR3 protein. The data show about half a million distinct CDR3 sequences, about 25% seen once. Overall study findings and caveats: Seasonal influenza vaccination, on each occasion, was suggested by the authors to recruit few new T cells.

The CDR3 covers 15 residues. Per germline, CDR1 WSHSY and CDR2 SAAADI. The junction had 5 bases not matched to a gene; V was cut back by 5 bases and J by 5 bases. J is TRBJ2-3 and V is TRBV10-2; 12 bases map to TRBD2. This TCR was sampled from a man in his fifties who received an inactivated influenza vaccine. The sample was CD4+ T cells sorted from PBMCs, taken more than 4 days after vaccination. The CDR3 reads CASSRTSGVIDTQYF. Here the CDR3 DNA reads TGCGCCAGCAGTAGGACTAGCGGGGTAATAGATACGCAGTATTTT.